This T cell receptor (beta chain) was found in a study of Ad26.COV2.S vaccination and SARS-CoV-2 variants. Study details: Among those in the COV1001 Ad26.COV2.S trial arm was the donor.

The treatment denotes: 15 to 20 received Ad26.COV2.S at low or high dose, single or two shots; about 5 received placebo; per-sample allocation not given. Repertoires come from day 63 after the first vaccine or placebo injection. This clone was seen a few times. There are 14 residues in the CDR3. The V end lost 5 bases, the J end lost 0 bases, and 11 bases lay between the germline ends. Looked up from germline, CDR1 is MNHEY and CDR2 is SMNVEV (reference sequence). This table comes from immunoSEQ multiplex PCR, and its TCRdb copy is limited to in-frame clones, with some not included. This sample has fewer than 900,000 clones, with around 89% found just once.

The specimen comprised peripheral blood, sampled in a trial of Ad26.COV2.S vaccine versus placebo. The chain combines TRBV27 with TRBJ2-7; possibly TRBD2 for D (5 bases). This clonotype originated in a person aged 18-60 years who received the Ad26.COV2.S COVID-19 vaccine or a placebo. Written as DNA, the CDR3 is TGTGCCAGCAGTACCCGAGGGAGCTCCTACGAGCAGTACTTC. Its translation is CASSTRGSSYEQYF.